These 30 T cell receptor beta chains originate from one sample sequenced in a study of T cell repertoires in cytomegalovirus infection. TCRdb itself ran the reads through MiXCR, one entry per CDR3 protein. The table includes approximately 260,000 distinct CDR3 sequences, under 25% detected once. Their specific antigens are unknown. The sample was cultured PBMCs, taken from culture after CMV antigen stimulation. The receptor set was obtained from a human donor in good health (CMV status not recorded). Some clones in this sample may be carry-over from other donors' samples.

CDR3 amino acids: CSARESGGVMNTEAFF. CDR3 DNA sequence: TGCAGTGCTAGAGAGAGCGGGGGGGTAATGAACACTGAAGCTTTCTTT. The V and J genes are TRBV20-1 and TRBJ1-1; possibly TRBD1 for D (5 bases). The germline V gene has CDR1 DFQATT and CDR2 SNEGSKA (reference sequence). Trimming cost V 0 bases and J 0 bases, with 14 bases left between them. This CDR3 comprises 16 residues.

V gene TRBV20-1 combines with J gene TRBJ2-1, with D maybe TRBD1 (7 bases). Trimming stripped 2 bases from V and 14 bases from J, with 13 bases between. This CDR3 spans 11 amino acids. Germline CDR1 DFQATT, CDR2 SNEGSKA (reference sequence). CDR3 protein: CSARLGRGEFF. CDR3 in DNA: TGCAGTGCTAGATTAGGCAGGGGGGAGTTCTTC.

The rearrangement joins TRBV4-1 to TRBJ2-1, with TRBD1 as a possible D gene (6 bases). Germline V gives CDR1 MGHRA, CDR2 YSYEKL. With 5 bases removed from V and 5 bases from J, the gap between germline ends came to 10 bases. This CDR3 has 13 amino acids. The CDR3 here is CASSSRDNNEQFF. The CDR3 DNA sequence: TGCGCCAGCAGCAGCCGGGACAACAATGAGCAGTTCTTC.

This clonotype has only a few counts. This CDR3 is CSARPPLGMLVNEQFF. The CDR3 bases are TGCAGTGCTAGACCCCCCCTCGGGATGCTGGTTAATGAGCAGTTCTTC. The J gene is TRBJ2-1, the V gene TRBV20-1; D perhaps matches TRBD2 (5 bases). Germline V gene lookup returns CDR1 DFQATT and CDR2 SNEGSKA (reference sequence). V was cut by 2 bases and J by 7 bases, with 21 bases left in between. The CDR3 covers 16 residues.

This clonotype was found many times. This chain links TRBV7-2 with TRBJ1-2; possibly TRBD1 for D (5 bases). The V gene's germline CDR1 is SGHTA and CDR2 FQGNSA. The CDR3 extends over 15 amino acids. V lost 4 bases and J 1 base, leaving 13 bases between the germline ends. In DNA form, the CDR3 reads TGTGCCAGCAGCTCCCGGGGAGGGGTTAACTATGGCTACACCTTC. This codes for CASSSRGGVNYGYTF.

This clonotype showed up many times. The chain couples TRBV14 to TRBJ2-2; D is unresolved. The germline V gene has CDR1 SGHDN and CDR2 FVKESK. V lost 4 bases to trimming and J lost 4 bases, with 7 bases between them. CDR3 length: 13 amino acids. Here the CDR3 DNA reads TGTGCCAGCAGCCGGCTTATCACCGGGGAGCTGTTTTTT. It translates to CASSRLITGELFF. The variable domain in full, with the rest retrieved from reference TRBV14 and TRBJ2-2, is EAGVTQFPSHSVIEKGQTVTLRCDPISGHDNLYWYRRVMGKEIKFLLHFVKESKQDESGMPNNRFLAERTGGTYSTLKVQPAELEDSGVYFCASSRLITGELFFGEGSRLTVL.

This clonotype was observed a handful of times. The gene calls are TRBV4-3 and TRBJ2-1; D is unclear. The CDR3 loop spans 14 amino acids. V was trimmed by 5 bases and J by 0 bases, leaving 8 bases between them. The germline V gene has CDR1 LGHNA and CDR2 YSLEER. The CDR3 loop is CASSFRHSYNEQFF. DNA for the CDR3: TGCGCCAGCAGCTTCCGACACTCCTACAATGAGCAGTTCTTC.

V usage is TRBV19 and J usage is TRBJ2-2; 8 nucleotides align to TRBD2. The germline CDR1 and CDR2 sequences are LNHDA and SQIVND (reference sequence). Trimming took 11 bases from V and 0 from J; bases not matched to a gene: 5. The CDR3 loop spans 14 amino acids. In nucleotides, the CDR3 is TGTGCCTCGCACGGGGGGGCGAACACCGGGGAGCTGTTTTTT. Its translation is CASHGGANTGELFF.

This clonotype was recorded at least ten times. The V and J genes are TRBV7-2 and TRBJ2-7; D may be TRBD1 (6 bases). The V gene's germline CDR1 is SGHTA and CDR2 FQGNSA. The CDR3 runs to 14 residues. The ends were cut back, 1 base at V and 3 bases at J, with 10 bases in the middle. Here the CDR3 DNA reads TGTGCCAGCAGCTTAGAAGCCAGGGGCTACGAGCAGTACGTC. Translated: CASSLEARGYEQYV.

V is TRBV5-1 and J is TRBJ1-2; a possible D gene is TRBD1 (6 bases). The germline V gene has CDR1 SGHRS and CDR2 YFSETQ. V lost 2 bases and J lost 6, with 11 bases in between. CDR3 size: 13 residues. CDR3 sequence (DNA): TGCGCCAGCAGCTTCCGGACAGTCGATGGCTACACCTTC. This codes for CASSFRTVDGYTF.

This clonotype occurred a few times. The chain employs TRBV7-9 and TRBJ2-1, with D possibly matching TRBD2 (7 bases). This CDR3 contains 17 residues. The germline gives CDR1 SEHNR, CDR2 FQNEAQ (reference sequence). V was trimmed by 1 base and J by 8 bases, leaving 21 bases between them. The CDR3 DNA follows: TGTGCCAGCAGCTTAGGTGGGGGGGCGGGGCCCAACGATGAGCAGTTCTTC. This gives the protein CASSLGGGAGPNDEQFF.

This chain uses TRBV5-4 with TRBJ2-3; 9 positions agree with TRBD2. Germline CDR1 and CDR2: SGHNT and YYREEE (reference sequence). The CDR3 loop spans 15 amino acids. V was pared by 4 bases and J by 2 bases, with 5 bases of the junction left unmatched. CDR3 in amino acids: CASSGAGGDTDTQYF. The CDR3 nucleotides read TGTGCCAGCAGCGGAGCGGGAGGCGACACAGATACGCAGTATTTT.

This clonotype was seen many times. This rearrangement joins TRBV7-6 to TRBJ2-3, with D perhaps matching TRBD1 or TRBD2 (5 bases each). CDR3 length equals 16 residues. V lost 5 bases and J 2 bases, leaving 17 bases between the germline ends. In germline, CDR1 is SGHVS, CDR2 FNYEAQ. As DNA, the CDR3 is TGTGCCAGCAGCCTTATCGGGACGTTGCTCACAGATACGCAGTATTTT. This codes for CASSLIGTLLTDTQYF.

V and J are TRBV10-3 and TRBJ1-2; D call uncertain. The CDR3 has 13 residues. The V gene's germline CDR1 is ENHRY and CDR2 SYGVKD. V was cut by 3 bases and J by 4 bases, with 9 bases left in between. CDR3 in amino acids: CAISDLAGYGYTF. CDR3 DNA: TGTGCCATCAGTGATCTTGCAGGCTATGGCTACACCTTC.

There are a few counts of this clonotype. The V gene is TRBV7-9, the J gene TRBJ1-1, with 7 bases lining up with TRBD1. V trimming: 7 bases; J trimming: 8 bases; junction bases outside the gene matches: 10. The CDR3 consists of 13 residues. The germline V gene encodes CDR1 SEHNR and CDR2 FQNEAQ (reference sequence). The CDR3 region has the DNA TGTGCCAGCAACTCGGGCAGGGGGAAGGAAGCTTTCTTT. Its protein product is CASNSGRGKEAFF.

This clonotype was observed a few times. The chain employs TRBV11-3 and TRBJ2-7; D gene uncertain. In germline, CDR1 is SGHNT, CDR2 YENEEA. This CDR3 region has 16 residues. Trimming took off 1 base at V and 0 bases at J, with 13 bases between the two ends. For the CDR3, the DNA is TGTGCCAGCAGCTTAGTATCTGGGCAGAGCTCCTACGAGCAGTACGTC. It translates to CASSLVSGQSSYEQYV.

This clonotype was detected only a few times. The chain employs TRBV2 and TRBJ2-1; 8 nucleotides agree with TRBD1. Germline CDR1 and CDR2: SNHLY and FYNNEI. V gave up 5 bases and J gave up 2 bases; unmatched junction bases: 5. The length of the CDR3 is 15 residues. This CDR3 reads CASSISGGPYNEQFF. DNA for the CDR3: TGTGCCAGCAGTATCTCAGGGGGCCCCTACAATGAGCAGTTCTTC.

This clonotype was seen ten or more times. The chain is built from TRBV7-8 and TRBJ2-5; 13 bases are shared with TRBD2. The V gene's germline CDR1 is SGHVS and CDR2 FQNEAQ. J was trimmed by 5 bases and V by 5 bases; bases with no gene match: 8. The CDR3 runs to 16 residues. The CDR3 sequence: CASSPLGLAGMETQYF. The CDR3 DNA sequence: TGTGCCAGCAGCCCACTGGGACTAGCGGGAATGGAGACCCAGTACTTC.

This clonotype was seen ten or more times. The chain uses TRBV7-2 and TRBJ2-5; D perhaps matches TRBD2 (6 bases). V was trimmed by 5 bases and J by 1 base, leaving 11 bases between them. This CDR3 region has 14 residues. Per germline, CDR1 SGHTA and CDR2 FQGNSA. The chain's CDR3 is CASSPPGAQETQYF. The CDR3 bases are TGTGCCAGCAGCCCACCGGGAGCCCAAGAGACCCAGTACTTC.

The V gene is TRBV2, the J gene TRBJ2-5; tentative D call: TRBD1 (5 bases). The V and J ends lost 4 bases and 1 base respectively, with 13 bases between them. CDR1 is SNHLY, CDR2 FYNNEI, per germline. The CDR3 extends over 15 amino acids. The CDR3 sequence: CASSGSGWAQETQYF. The CDR3 bases are TGTGCCAGCAGTGGGTCAGGGTGGGCCCAAGAGACCCAGTACTTC.

This chain connects TRBV7-2 to TRBJ1-6; a weak D match, TRBD1 (6 bases). The CDR3 has 14 residues. Trimming removed 1 base at V and 9 bases at J, with 10 bases between. Germline CDR1 and CDR2: SGHTA and FQGNSA. The CDR3 sequence is CASSLGGGGSPLHF. As DNA, the CDR3 is TGTGCCAGCAGCTTAGGGGGGGGCGGTTCACCCCTCCACTTT.

In its sample, this clonotype was seen a few times. The chain uses TRBV28 and TRBJ1-1; the D is unclear. Germline V CDR1 and CDR2: MDHEN, SYDVKM. The CDR3 length is 13 residues. Trimming stripped 2 bases from V and 4 bases from J, with 8 bases between. The CDR3 DNA reads TGTGCCAGCAGTTTACGAAGCTTCACTGAAGCTTTCTTT. Translating gives CASSLRSFTEAFF.

This clonotype was found many times. This chain links TRBV7-9 with TRBJ1-1, with D uncertain. Looked up from germline, CDR1 is SEHNR and CDR2 is FQNEAQ (reference sequence). Trimming took off 1 base at V and 2 bases at J, with 8 bases between the two ends. This CDR3 spans 14 amino acids. CDR3: CASSLGPQNTEAFF. CDR3 DNA sequence: TGTGCCAGCAGCTTAGGACCTCAAAACACTGAAGCTTTCTTT. Using reference TRBV7-9 and TRBJ1-1 for the parts outside the CDR3, the full variable domain is DTGVSQNPRHKITKRGQNVTFRCDPISEHNRLYWYRQTLGQGPEFLTYFQNEAQLEKSRLLSDRFSAERPKGSFSTLEIQRTEQGDSAMYLCASSLGPQNTEAFFGQGTRLTVV.

This clonotype was detected once. Possible read error: a much larger clone is one base away. The V gene is TRBV7-8, the J gene TRBJ2-1, with 9 positions matching TRBD2. The CDR3 runs to 15 residues. Trimming removed 5 bases from V and 2 bases from J; junction bases left unmatched: 4. Germline V gives CDR1 SGHVS, CDR2 FQNEAQ. DNA of the CDR3: TGTGCCAGCAGCATTAGCGGGAGTACCTACAATGAGCAGTTCTTC. Amino acids: CASSISGSTYNEQFF.

This clonotype was counted many times. This sequence joins TRBV7-2 and TRBJ2-3; D uncertain. Trimming removed 2 bases at V and 0 bases at J, with 6 bases between. This CDR3 contains 14 residues. Germline lookup yields CDR1 SGHTA and CDR2 FQGNSA. CDR3: CASSLPKSTDTQYF. The CDR3, as DNA: TGTGCCAGCAGCTTACCGAAAAGCACAGATACGCAGTATTTT.

The gene calls are TRBV5-6 and TRBJ2-7; 12 bases line up with TRBD1. CDR3 length: 18 residues. Trimming took 3 bases from V and 8 from J; bases not matched to a gene: 18. CDR1 is SGHDT, CDR2 YYEEEE, per germline. The DNA for the CDR3 is TGTGCCAGCAGCTCTACCCTGACCGGGACAGGGGGCTTAAGAAAGCAGTACGTC. Translating gives CASSSTLTGTGGLRKQYV.

The rearrangement uses TRBV18 and TRBJ2-1, with TRBD2 matching over 15 bases. CDR3 size: 19 residues. With V trimmed by 2 bases and J by 0 bases, 5 bases remained unmatched. Germline-derived CDR1 and CDR2 are KGHSH and LQKENI. The CDR3 sequence is CASSPGLAGGFSSYNEQFF. CDR3 in DNA: TGTGCCAGCTCACCAGGACTAGCGGGAGGGTTCAGCTCCTACAATGAGCAGTTCTTC.

This clonotype was picked up a small number of times. J is TRBJ2-5 and V is TRBV30, with a possible D match to TRBD1 (5 bases). V lost 5 bases to trimming and J lost 1 base, with 5 bases between them. Germline-derived CDR1 and CDR2 are GTSNPN and SVGIG (reference sequence). This CDR3 region has 11 residues. The CDR3 reads CAWDSQETQYF. DNA for the CDR3: TGTGCCTGGGACAGCCAAGAGACCCAGTACTTC.

The rearrangement uses TRBV12-3 or TRBV12-4 and TRBJ2-7, with D uncertain. Between the trimmed V and J ends, which lost 7 bases and 3 bases, there was a span of 10 bases. The CDR3 length is 12 residues. The DNA of the CDR3 is TGTGCCAGCACGGACCCTGGCTACGAGCAGTACTTC. It codes for CASTDPGYEQYF.

CDR3 coding DNA: TGTGCCAGCAGCGCGGGACTAGTTGCAGATACGCAGTATTTT. This codes for CASSAGLVADTQYF. V gene TRBV7-2 combines with J gene TRBJ2-3; 8 bases are a match to TRBD2. V was clipped by 5 bases and J by 4 bases; unmatched bases: 5. The CDR3 contains 14 residues. Germline V gene sequence: CDR1 SGHTA, CDR2 FQGNSA.